This section outlines one TCR beta chain sequence together with its context. Its antigen remains unknown. The data were taken from a study of CD8 T cells in Susac syndrome. Across the whole study: At the time of blood draw, patients with Susac syndrome were therapy-naive, receiving corticosteroids, or receiving intravenous immunoglobulin alone. Study findings and constraints: In Susac patients, clonal expansion was not detected in CD4+ cells.

The V segment lost 4 bases and the J segment 2 bases; nucleotides outside the gene matches: 5. This CDR3 has 15 residues. The germline V gene has CDR1 KGHSH and CDR2 LQKENI. RNA totalling about 0.5 to 1 ug underwent reverse transcription with random hexamers. TCRdb reanalysed the immunoSEQ multiplex PCR reads using MiXCR and keeps one entry per CDR3 protein. The sample carries 110,000 to 150,000 distinct CDR3 sequences, about 94% recorded once. The J gene is TRBJ2-7, the V gene TRBV18, with 10 bases matching TRBD1. The sample consisted of CD4+ T cells from PBMCs. The sequence came from a human donor with Susac syndrome. CDR3 DNA: TGTGCCAGCTCACACCCGGGACAGGGGACCTACGAGCAGTACTTC. This translates into CASSHPGQGTYEQYF.